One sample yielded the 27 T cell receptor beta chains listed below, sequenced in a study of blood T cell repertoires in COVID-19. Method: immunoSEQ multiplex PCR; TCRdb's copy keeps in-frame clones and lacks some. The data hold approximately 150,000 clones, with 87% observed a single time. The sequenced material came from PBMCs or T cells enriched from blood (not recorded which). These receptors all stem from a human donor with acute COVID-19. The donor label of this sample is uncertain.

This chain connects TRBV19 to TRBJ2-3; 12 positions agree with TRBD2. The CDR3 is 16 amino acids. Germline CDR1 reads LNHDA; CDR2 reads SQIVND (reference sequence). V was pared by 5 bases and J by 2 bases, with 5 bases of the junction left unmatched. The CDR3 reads CASSPTSGGHTDTQYF. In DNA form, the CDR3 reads TGTGCCAGTAGTCCGACTAGCGGGGGACACACAGATACGCAGTATTTT.

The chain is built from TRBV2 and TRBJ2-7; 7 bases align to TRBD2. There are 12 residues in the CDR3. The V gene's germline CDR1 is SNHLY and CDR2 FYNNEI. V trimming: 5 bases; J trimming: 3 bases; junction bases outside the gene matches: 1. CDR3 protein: CASSREGYEQYF. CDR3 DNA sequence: TGTGCCAGCAGTAGGGAGGGCTACGAGCAGTACTTC. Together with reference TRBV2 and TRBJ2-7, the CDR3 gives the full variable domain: EPEVTQTPSHQVTQMGQEVILRCVPISNHLYFYWYRQILGQKVEFLVSFYNNEISEKSEIFDDQFSVERPDGSNFTLKIRSTKLEDSAMYFCASSREGYEQYFGPGTRLTVT.

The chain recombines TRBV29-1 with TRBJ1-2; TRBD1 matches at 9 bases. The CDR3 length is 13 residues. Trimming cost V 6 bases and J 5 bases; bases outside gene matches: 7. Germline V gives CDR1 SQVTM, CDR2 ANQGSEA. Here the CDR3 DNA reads TGCAGCGTCATTCCGGGACAGGGATATGGCTACACCTTC. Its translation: CSVIPGQGYGYTF.

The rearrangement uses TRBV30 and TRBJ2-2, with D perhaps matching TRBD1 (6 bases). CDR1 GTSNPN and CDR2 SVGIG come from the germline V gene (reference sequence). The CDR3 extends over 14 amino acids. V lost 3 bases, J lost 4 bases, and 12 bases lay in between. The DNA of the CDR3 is TGTGCCTGGAGAACAACAGGGTCCACCGGGGAGCTGTTTTTT. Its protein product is CAWRTTGSTGELFF.

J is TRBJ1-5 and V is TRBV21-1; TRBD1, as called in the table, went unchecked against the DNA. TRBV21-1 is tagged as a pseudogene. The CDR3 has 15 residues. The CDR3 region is CASIRTGETNQPQHF. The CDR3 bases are TGTGCCAGCATCCGGACAGGGGAAACAAATCAGCCCCAGCATTTT.

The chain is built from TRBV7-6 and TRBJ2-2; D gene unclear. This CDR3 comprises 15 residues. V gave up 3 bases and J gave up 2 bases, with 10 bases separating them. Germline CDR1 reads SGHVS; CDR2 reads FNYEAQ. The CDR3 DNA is TGTGCCAGCAGCTTGATTCAGTCAAACACCGGGGAGCTGTTTTTT. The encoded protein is CASSLIQSNTGELFF.

The CDR3 region is CASSPRGEGTGELFF. The CDR3 coding sequence is TGCGCCAGCAGCCCTAGGGGGGAGGGCACCGGGGAGCTGTTTTTT. The V and J genes are TRBV4-1 and TRBJ2-2; possibly TRBD2 for D (7 bases). This CDR3 comprises 15 residues. Germline values: CDR1 MGHRA, CDR2 YSYEKL. V lost 4 bases and J lost 4, with 13 bases in between.

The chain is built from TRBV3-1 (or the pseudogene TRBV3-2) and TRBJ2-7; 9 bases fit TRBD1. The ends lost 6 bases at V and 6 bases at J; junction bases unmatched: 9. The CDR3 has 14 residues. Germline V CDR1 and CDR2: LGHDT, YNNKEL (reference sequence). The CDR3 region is CASSDRGKRGEQYF. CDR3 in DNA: TGTGCCAGCAGTGACAGGGGGAAGCGAGGCGAGCAGTACTTC.

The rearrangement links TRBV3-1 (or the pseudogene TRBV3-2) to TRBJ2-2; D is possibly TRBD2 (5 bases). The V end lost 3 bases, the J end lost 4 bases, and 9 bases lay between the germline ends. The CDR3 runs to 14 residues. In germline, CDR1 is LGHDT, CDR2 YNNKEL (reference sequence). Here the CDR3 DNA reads TGTGCCAGCAGCCAGGCGAGCGGCACCGGGGAGCTGTTTTTT. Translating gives CASSQASGTGELFF.

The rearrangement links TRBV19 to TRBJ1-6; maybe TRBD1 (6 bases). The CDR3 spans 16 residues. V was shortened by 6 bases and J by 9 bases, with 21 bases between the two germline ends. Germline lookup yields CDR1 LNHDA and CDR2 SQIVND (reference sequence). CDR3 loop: CASSYNRDPGGSPLHF. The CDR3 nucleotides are TGTGCCAGTAGCTACAACAGGGACCCCGGTGGTTCACCCCTCCACTTT.

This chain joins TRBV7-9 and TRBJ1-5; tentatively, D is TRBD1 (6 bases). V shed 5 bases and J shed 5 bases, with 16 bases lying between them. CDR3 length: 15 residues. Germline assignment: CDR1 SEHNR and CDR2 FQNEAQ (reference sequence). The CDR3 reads CASSGGGLWDQPQHF. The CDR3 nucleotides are TGTGCCAGCAGCGGCGGGGGGCTCTGGGATCAGCCCCAGCATTTT.

Here the CDR3 DNA reads TGCGCCAGCAGCTTACTGAGCGGTACGAACACCGGGGAGCTGTTTTTT. It is translated as CASSLLSGTNTGELFF. The chain combines TRBV5-1 with TRBJ2-2, with D possibly matching TRBD2 (5 bases). CDR3 size: 16 residues. Trimming took 2 bases from V and 0 from J, leaving 11 bases between them. CDR1 and CDR2 from the germline V gene are SGHRS and YFSETQ.

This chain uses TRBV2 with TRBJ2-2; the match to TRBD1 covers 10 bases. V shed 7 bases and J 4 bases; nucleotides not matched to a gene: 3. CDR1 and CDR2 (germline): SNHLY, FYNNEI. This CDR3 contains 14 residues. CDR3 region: CASNRDRGTGELFF. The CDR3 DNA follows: TGTGCCAGCAATAGGGACAGGGGCACCGGGGAGCTGTTTTTT.

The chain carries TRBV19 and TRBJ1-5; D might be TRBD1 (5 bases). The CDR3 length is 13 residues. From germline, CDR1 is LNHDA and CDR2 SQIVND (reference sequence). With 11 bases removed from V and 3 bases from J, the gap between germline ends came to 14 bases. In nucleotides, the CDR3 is TGTGCCGTCTCGCTGGGGCTCAATCAGCCCCAGCATTTT. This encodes CAVSLGLNQPQHF.

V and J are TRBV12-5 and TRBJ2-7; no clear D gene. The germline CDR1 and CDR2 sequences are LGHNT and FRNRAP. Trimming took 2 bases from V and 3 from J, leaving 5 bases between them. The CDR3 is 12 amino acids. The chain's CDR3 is CASGLHSYEQYF. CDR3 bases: TGTGCTAGTGGTTTGCACAGCTACGAGCAGTACTTC. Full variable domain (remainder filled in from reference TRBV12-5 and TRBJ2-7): DARVTQTPRHKVTEMGQEVTMRCQPILGHNTVFWYRQTMMQGLELLAYFRNRAPLDDSGMPKDRFSAEMPDATLATLKIQPSEPRDSAVYFCASGLHSYEQYFGPGTRLTVT.

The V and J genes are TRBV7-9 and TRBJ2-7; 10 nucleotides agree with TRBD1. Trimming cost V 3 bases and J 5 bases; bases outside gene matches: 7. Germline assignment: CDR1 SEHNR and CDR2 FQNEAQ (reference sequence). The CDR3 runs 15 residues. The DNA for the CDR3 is TGTGCCAGCAGCTTGGAGGACAGGGGGGCCCACGAGCAGTACTTC. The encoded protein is CASSLEDRGAHEQYF.

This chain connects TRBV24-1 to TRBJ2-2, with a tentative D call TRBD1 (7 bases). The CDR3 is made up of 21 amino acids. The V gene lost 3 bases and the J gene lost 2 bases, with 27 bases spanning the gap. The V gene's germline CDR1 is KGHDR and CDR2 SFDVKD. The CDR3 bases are TGTGCCACCAGTGATGTCAGGGGACTGTTTCGGACAGGAGAAAACACCGGGGAGCTGTTTTTT. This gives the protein CATSDVRGLFRTGENTGELFF.

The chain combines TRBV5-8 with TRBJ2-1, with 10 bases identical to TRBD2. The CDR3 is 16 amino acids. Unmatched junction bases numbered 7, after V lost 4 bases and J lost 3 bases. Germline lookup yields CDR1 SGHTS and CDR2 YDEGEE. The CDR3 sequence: CASSQILAGVYNEQFF. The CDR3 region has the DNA TGTGCCAGCAGCCAAATTCTAGCGGGGGTCTACAATGAGCAGTTCTTC.

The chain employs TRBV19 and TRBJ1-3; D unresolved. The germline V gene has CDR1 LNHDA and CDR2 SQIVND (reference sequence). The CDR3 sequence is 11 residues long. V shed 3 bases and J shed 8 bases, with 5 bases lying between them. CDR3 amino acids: CASSMSDTIYF. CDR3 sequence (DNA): TGTGCCAGTAGTATGTCGGACACCATATATTTT.

The CDR3 loop is CAWSKTSGSYNEQFF. The DNA for the CDR3 is TGTGCCTGGAGTAAAACTAGCGGGTCGTACAATGAGCAGTTCTTC. The rearrangement joins TRBV30 to TRBJ2-1; 9 bases map to TRBD2. Per germline, CDR1 GTSNPN and CDR2 SVGIG (reference sequence). The CDR3 loop spans 15 amino acids. Trimming took 2 bases from V and 4 from J; bases not matched to a gene: 6.

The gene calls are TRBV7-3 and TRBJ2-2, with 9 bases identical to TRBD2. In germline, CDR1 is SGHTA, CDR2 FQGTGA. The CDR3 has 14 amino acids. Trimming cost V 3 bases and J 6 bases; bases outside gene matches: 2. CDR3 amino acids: CASSLGTSSGELFF. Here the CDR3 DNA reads TGTGCCAGCAGCTTGGGGACTAGCTCCGGGGAGCTGTTTTTT.

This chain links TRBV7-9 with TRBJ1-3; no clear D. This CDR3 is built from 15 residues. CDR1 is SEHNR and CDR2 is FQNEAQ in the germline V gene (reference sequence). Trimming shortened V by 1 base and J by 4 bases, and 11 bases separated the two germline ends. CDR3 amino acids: CASSLDRSRGNTIYF. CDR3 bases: TGTGCCAGCAGCTTAGATAGGAGTCGAGGAAACACCATATATTTT.

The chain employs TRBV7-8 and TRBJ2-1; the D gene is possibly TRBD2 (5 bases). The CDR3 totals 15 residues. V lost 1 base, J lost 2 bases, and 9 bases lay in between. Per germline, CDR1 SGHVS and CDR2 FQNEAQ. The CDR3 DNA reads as TGTGCCAGCAGCTTAGATGAGGGCACCTACAATGAGCAGTTCTTC. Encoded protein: CASSLDEGTYNEQFF.

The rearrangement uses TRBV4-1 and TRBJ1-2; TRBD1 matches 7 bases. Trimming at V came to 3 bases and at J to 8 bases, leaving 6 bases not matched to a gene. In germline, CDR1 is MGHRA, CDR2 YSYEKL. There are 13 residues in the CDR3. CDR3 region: CASSQPQGRGYTF. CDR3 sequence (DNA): TGCGCCAGCAGCCAGCCACAGGGGAGAGGCTACACCTTC.

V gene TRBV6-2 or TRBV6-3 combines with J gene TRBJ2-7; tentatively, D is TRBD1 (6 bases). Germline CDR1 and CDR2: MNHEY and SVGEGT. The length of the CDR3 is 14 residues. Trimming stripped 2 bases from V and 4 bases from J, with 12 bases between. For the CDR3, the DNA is TGTGCCAGCAGTTACCTCACAGGGCAGTACGAGCAGTACTTC. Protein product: CASSYLTGQYEQYF.

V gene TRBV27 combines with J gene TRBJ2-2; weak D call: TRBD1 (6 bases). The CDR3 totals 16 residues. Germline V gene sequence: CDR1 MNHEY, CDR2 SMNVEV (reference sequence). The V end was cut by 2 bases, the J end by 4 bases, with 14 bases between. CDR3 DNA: TGTGCCAGCAGTTTAACGACTACAGGGCCCACCGGGGAGCTGTTTTTT. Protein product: CASSLTTTGPTGELFF.

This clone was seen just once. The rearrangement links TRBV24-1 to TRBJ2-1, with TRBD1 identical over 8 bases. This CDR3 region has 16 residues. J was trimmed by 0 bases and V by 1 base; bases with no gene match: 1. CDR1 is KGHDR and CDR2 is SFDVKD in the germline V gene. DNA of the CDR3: TGTGCCACCAGTGATTTAGGGACAGGCTCCTACAATGAGCAGTTCTTC. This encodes CATSDLGTGSYNEQFF.